This is a list of T cell receptor beta chains from one sample in a study of blood T cell repertoires in COVID-19. Method: immunoSEQ multiplex PCR; TCRdb's copy keeps in-frame clones and lacks some. The repertoire has some 83,000 clones, around 80% of them found once; the top ten carry about 5.6%. What was sequenced was peripheral blood. These receptors all come from a man aged 55 to 70 with active or convalescent COVID-19. CDR3s include the opening cysteine and the closing phenylalanine or tryptophan. A D gene is named only where the DNA matches it firmly. The size field is filled for only some rows; it gives once, few, many or a size class.

d_call	cdr3_length	v_call	j_call	clone_size	cdr3_aa	cdr3_nt
TRBD1	14	TRBV19	TRBJ1-2	.	CASSSRQGAALSLF	TGTGCCAGTAGTTCCCGACAGGGTGCTGCGTTATCCCTATTC
TRBD1	15	TRBV5-1	TRBJ1-2	.	CASSLTGGTGYGYTF	TGCGCCAGCAGCTTAACAGGGGGCACAGGCTATGGCTACACCTTC
.	13	TRBV6-2/TRBV6-3	TRBJ1-6	.	CASSYTEDSPLHF	TGTGCCAGCAGTTATACGGAGGATTCACCCCTCCACTTT
.	12	TRBV12-3/TRBV12-4	TRBJ1-2	.	CASTLGADGYTF	TGTGCCAGCACGCTGGGGGCTGATGGCTACACCTTC
TRBD2	14	TRBV2	TRBJ2-5	.	CASAKGTTGGTQYF	TGTGCCAGCGCTAAAGGGACTACCGGAGGGACCCAGTACTTC
TRBD1	17	TRBV19	TRBJ2-7	few	CASSIGPWTGGGYEQYF	TGTGCCAGTAGTATTGGCCCCTGGACAGGGGGCGGTTACGAGCAGTACTTC
.	14	TRBV25-1	TRBJ2-7	.	CASSEWGTTYEQYF	TGTGCCAGCAGTGAATGGGGGACAACCTACGAGCAGTACTTC
.	13	TRBV6-6	TRBJ1-5	.	CASTALSNQPQHF	TGTGCCAGCACCGCGCTGAGCAATCAGCCCCAGCATTTT
.	15	TRBV7-2	TRBJ1-1	.	CASSLEGRGNTEAFF	TGTGCCAGCAGCTTAGAGGGCAGGGGAAACACTGAAGCTTTCTTT
.	15	TRBV9	TRBJ2-3	.	CASSVGRASTDTQYF	TGTGCCAGCAGCGTAGGCAGGGCTAGCACAGATACGCAGTATTTT
.	15	TRBV7-3	TRBJ2-5	.	CASSLTRGGVETQYF	TGTGCCAGCAGCTTAACCCGGGGCGGGGTGGAGACCCAGTACTTC
TRBD1	15	TRBV3-1/TRBV3-2	TRBJ2-5	.	CASSLPDRGRETQYF	TGTGCCAGCAGCTTACCGGACAGGGGGCGAGAGACCCAGTACTTC
TRBD2	18	TRBV10-2	TRBJ2-2	.	CASSLTGTSGGNTGELFF	TGCGCCAGCAGTCTCACCGGGACTAGCGGGGGGAACACCGGGGAGCTGTTTTTT
.	16	TRBV5-5	TRBJ1-1	.	CASSWGRQGWNTEAFF	TGTGCCAGCAGCTGGGGCCGTCAGGGGTGGAACACTGAAGCTTTCTTT
.	15	TRBV5-5	TRBJ2-2	.	CASSSRAAGGTELFF	TGTGCCAGCAGCTCGCGGGCGGCAGGGGGGACGGAGCTGTTTTTT
.	19	TRBV6-7	TRBJ1-1	once	CASSYPQAGLMRMNTEAFF	TGTGCCAGCAGTTACCCCCAGGCGGGGTTAATGCGAATGAACACTGAAGCTTTCTTT
.	13	TRBV7-8	TRBJ2-7	few	CASSYTDSYEQYF	TGTGCCAGCAGCTACACGGACAGTTACGAGCAGTACTTC
.	14	TRBV19	TRBJ2-1	.	CASSIVPGVGEQFF	TGTGCCAGTAGTATAGTCCCGGGGGTTGGGGAGCAGTTCTTC
TRBD2	16	TRBV27	TRBJ2-7	.	CASSLTTSGYSYEQYF	TGTGCCAGCAGTCTGACAACTAGCGGGTACTCCTACGAGCAGTACTTC
.	15	TRBV5-4	TRBJ1-2	few	CASSSDSAFNYGYTF	TGTGCCAGCAGCTCCGACTCAGCCTTTAACTATGGCTACACCTTC
.	15	TRBV6-5	TRBJ1-1	.	CASSRRPRVDTEAFF	TGTGCCAGCAGTCGCCGCCCCAGGGTCGACACTGAAGCTTTCTTT
TRBD2	16	TRBV15	TRBJ2-5	.	CATSPRQGGVKETQYF	TGTGCCACCAGCCCCCGCCAGGGAGGGGTCAAAGAGACCCAGTACTTC
.	13	TRBV4-1	TRBJ2-7	.	CASSQGWGDEQYF	TGCGCCAGCAGCCAAGGTTGGGGAGACGAGCAGTACTTC
.	13	TRBV27	TRBJ1-2	.	CASGSGVGWGYTF	TGTGCCAGCGGTTCAGGGGTAGGTTGGGGCTACACCTTC
TRBD1	15	TRBV18	TRBJ1-2	.	CASSPPVQGANGYTF	TGTGCCAGCTCACCACCGGTACAGGGGGCGAACGGCTACACCTTC
.	13	TRBV6-5	TRBJ1-2	.	CASSWAASNGYTF	TGTGCCAGCAGTTGGGCAGCTTCTAATGGCTACACCTTC
.	12	TRBV7-9	TRBJ2-7	.	CASSLARREQYF	TGTGCCAGCAGCTTGGCCCGTCGAGAGCAGTACTTC
.	13	TRBV19	TRBJ2-2	.	CASGLENTGELFF	TGTGCCAGCGGACTGGAGAACACCGGGGAGCTGTTTTTT
.	16	TRBV6-1	TRBJ2-3	few	CASSERAGSSTDTQYF	TGTGCCAGCAGTGAAAGGGCGGGCTCTAGCACAGATACGCAGTATTTT
.	16	TRBV7-8	TRBJ2-1	once	CASSPRRGGSYNEQFF	TGTGCCAGCAGCCCTCGACGGGGAGGCTCCTACAATGAGCAGTTCTTC
.	13	TRBV6-5	TRBJ2-7	.	CASRAGITYEQYF	TGTGCCAGCAGAGCCGGGATTACCTACGAGCAGTACTTC
.	15	TRBV5-6	TRBJ1-1	.	CASSLVRGARTEAFF	TGTGCCAGCAGCTTAGTACGCGGGGCAAGGACTGAAGCTTTCTTT
.	15	TRBV19	TRBJ2-6	.	CASSHSSSGANVLTF	TGTGCCAGTAGCCACAGTTCCTCTGGGGCCAACGTCCTGACTTTC
.	13	TRBV27	TRBJ1-1	.	CASSFVVGAEAFF	TGTGCCAGCAGTTTTGTGGTAGGGGCTGAAGCTTTCTTT
.	14	TRBV19	TRBJ1-4	.	CASTTRGTNEKLFF	TGTGCCAGCACTACCCGGGGAACTAATGAAAAACTGTTTTTT
.	17	TRBV4-1	TRBJ2-2	.	CASSQDTRGGRIGELFF	TGCGCCAGCAGCCAAGATACGAGGGGGGGCCGAATCGGGGAGCTGTTTTTT
TRBD2	15	TRBV6-5	TRBJ2-3	.	CASSSSGGIPDTQYF	TGTGCCAGCAGTAGTAGCGGGGGGATCCCAGATACGCAGTATTTT
.	15	TRBV4-1	TRBJ1-5	.	CASSQGPRGLGFQHF	TGCGCCAGCAGCCAAGGACCCCGTGGGCTCGGTTTCCAGCATTTT
.	15	TRBV4-3	TRBJ1-4	few	CASSQGSSGNEKLFF	TGCGCCAGCAGCCAAGGGTCTTCGGGTAATGAAAAACTGTTTTTT
.	13	TRBV10-3	TRBJ2-3	.	CASRGQSTDTQYF	TGTGCCAGCCGAGGTCAGAGCACAGATACGCAGTATTTT
TRBD1	14	TRBV11-2	TRBJ1-1	.	CASRSGTGRAEAFF	TGTGCCAGCAGATCCGGGACAGGGAGGGCTGAAGCTTTCTTT
TRBD1	11	TRBV20-1	TRBJ1-2	few	CSAYRGSGYTF	TGCAGTGCCTACAGGGGAAGCGGCTACACCTTC
.	18	TRBV4-2	TRBJ2-1	.	CASSQDRRGAGIYNEQFF	TGTGCCAGCAGCCAAGATCGCAGGGGGGCTGGGATTTACAATGAGCAGTTCTTC
TRBD1	17	TRBV6-2/TRBV6-3	TRBJ1-5	.	CASSSWTGGSPNQPQHF	TGTGCCAGCAGTTCCTGGACAGGGGGGAGTCCCAATCAGCCCCAGCATTTT
.	18	TRBV7-2	TRBJ1-5	.	CASSLFVNPRASNQPQHF	TGTGCCAGCAGCTTATTCGTAAACCCCAGGGCTAGCAATCAGCCCCAGCATTTT
TRBD2	16	TRBV11-1	TRBJ2-7	once	CASSSRTSGGSYEQYF	TGTGCCAGCAGCTCTCGAACTAGCGGGGGTTCCTACGAGCAGTACTTC
TRBD1	15	TRBV19	TRBJ2-5	.	CASSAPGQGLETQYF	TGTGCCAGTAGTGCCCCGGGACAGGGCTTGGAGACCCAGTACTTC
.	14	TRBV2	TRBJ1-2	.	CASRRGQSTYGYTF	TGTGCCAGCAGGAGGGGACAATCTACCTATGGCTACACCTTC
.	13	TRBV24-1	TRBJ1-5	once	CATSDSRDQPQHF	TGTGCCACCAGTGATTCCAGGGATCAGCCCCAGCATTTT
TRBD2	16	TRBV2	TRBJ2-1	.	CASSEGGAGGPNEQFF	TGTGCCAGCAGTGAAGGGGGAGCGGGGGGCCCGAATGAGCAGTTCTTC
.	13	TRBV9	TRBJ2-7	.	CASSVGAGTEQYF	TGTGCCAGCAGCGTAGGGGCAGGCACCGAGCAGTACTTC
.	14	TRBV7-9	TRBJ1-1	.	CASSTAGGTAEAFF	TGTGCCAGCAGCACCGCGGGGGGCACTGCTGAAGCTTTCTTT
.	13	TRBV7-9	TRBJ1-3	.	CASSLQSGNTIYF	TGTGCCAGCAGCTTACAGTCTGGAAACACCATATATTTT
.	14	TRBV28	TRBJ2-1	.	CASSKWSSYNEQFF	TGTGCCAGCAGTAAATGGAGTTCCTACAATGAGCAGTTCTTC
TRBD1	18	TRBV24-1	TRBJ1-2	.	CATSEIPGQGARGYGYTF	TGTGCCACCAGTGAAATTCCGGGACAGGGGGCGAGGGGCTATGGCTACACCTTC